Each of the 13 T cell receptor beta chains below was sequenced from the same sample in a study of blood T cell repertoires in COVID-19. Only in-frame clones appear in the TCRdb table, and some are missing; sequencing was by immunoSEQ multiplex PCR. The table shows 150,000 to 200,000 clones, with roughly 85% occurring only once. Sequencing was performed on peripheral blood. Every receptor here comes from a woman aged 60-75 years with acute or convalescent COVID-19.

This chain links TRBV18 with TRBJ2-1; 10 nucleotides line up with TRBD2. From germline, CDR1 is KGHSH and CDR2 LQKENI. J gave up 7 bases and V 0 bases, and 3 bases lay outside the gene matches. The CDR3 is 15 residues long. The CDR3 is CASSPPSGGDNEQFF. DNA of the CDR3: TGTGCCAGCTCACCACCGAGCGGGGGGGATAATGAGCAGTTCTTC. The whole variable domain, filled in from reference TRBV18 and TRBJ2-1, reads NAGVMQNPRHLVRRRGQEARLRCSPMKGHSHVYWYRQLPEEGLKFMVYLQKENIIDESGMPKERFSAEFPKEGPSILRIQQVVRGDSAAYFCASSPPSGGDNEQFFGPGTRLTVL.

The chain employs TRBV3-1 (or the pseudogene TRBV3-2) and TRBJ2-7; D is perhaps TRBD1 (6 bases). Trimming shortened V by 4 bases and J by 3 bases, and 13 bases separated the two germline ends. The germline CDR1 and CDR2 sequences are LGHDT and YNNKEL (reference sequence). This CDR3 has 14 amino acids. CDR3 amino acids: CASSRSGQFYEQYF. The CDR3 DNA follows: TGTGCCAGCAGCCGTTCCGGACAGTTCTACGAGCAGTACTTC.

This clone was found a few times. As DNA, the CDR3 is TGTGCCAGCAGCCGGGAATTCTACAATGAGCAGTTCTTC. Encoded protein: CASSREFYNEQFF. This chain uses TRBV5-4 with TRBJ2-1; D might be TRBD2 (5 bases). Trimming took off 4 bases at V and 3 bases at J, with 8 bases between the two ends. From germline, CDR1 is SGHNT and CDR2 YYREEE (reference sequence). CDR3 length: 13 amino acids.

The chain carries TRBV19 and TRBJ1-2; tentative D call: TRBD1 (6 bases). The germline CDR1 and CDR2 sequences are LNHDA and SQIVND (reference sequence). This CDR3 comprises 15 residues. Trimming removed 5 bases from V and 8 bases from J, with 21 bases in between. The CDR3: CASSLRLTGTKGYTF. The CDR3 nucleotides read TGTGCCAGTAGTTTACGCCTGACAGGCACTAAGGGCTACACCTTC.

V gene TRBV4-2 combines with J gene TRBJ2-3, with D possibly TRBD2 on 5 matching bases. Trimming stripped 4 bases from V and 5 bases from J, with 19 bases between. This CDR3 contains 16 residues. Germline CDR1 LGHNA, CDR2 YNFKEQ. The CDR3 loop is CASSLLRTGRGDTQYF. CDR3 DNA sequence: TGTGCCAGCAGCCTCCTAAGGACTGGACGGGGAGATACGCAGTATTTT.

The chain links TRBV4-1 to TRBJ2-3; 11 positions agree with TRBD2. This CDR3 is built from 16 residues. Germline CDR1 reads MGHRA; CDR2 reads YSYEKL. V dropped 3 bases and J dropped 6; count of bases not matched to a gene: 8. The CDR3 region has the DNA TGCGCCAGCAGCCAGTCACTAGCGGGAGTATCCGATACGCAGTATTTT. Its protein product is CASSQSLAGVSDTQYF.

This clone was detected once. The chain has TRBV4-1 and TRBJ2-2; 7 bases are shared with TRBD2. The V and J ends lost 0 bases and 8 bases, in that order; junction bases with no gene match: 9. Germline V lookup: CDR1 MGHRA, CDR2 YSYEKL. The CDR3 extends over 16 amino acids. In nucleotides, the CDR3 is TGCGCCAGCAGCCAAGATGTTGGCGGGAGCGTGGGGGAGCTGTTTTTT. Amino acids: CASSQDVGGSVGELFF.

The chain couples TRBV19 to TRBJ1-1; D remains unclear. Between the trimmed V and J ends, which lost 3 bases and 2 bases, there was a span of 10 bases. The CDR3 has 14 amino acids. The germline CDR1 and CDR2 sequences are LNHDA and SQIVND (reference sequence). The CDR3, as DNA: TGTGCCAGTAGTATCCCCCCCCCAAACACTGAAGCTTTCTTT. Translation gives CASSIPPPNTEAFF.

This clone was seen once. The rearrangement links TRBV6-1 to TRBJ1-5; D unclear. Germline lookup yields CDR1 MNHNS and CDR2 SASEGT. V lost 1 base and J lost 6, with 13 bases in between. CDR3 length: 15 amino acids. The CDR3 is CASSEDGLSGQPQHF. The DNA of the CDR3 is TGTGCCAGCAGTGAAGACGGCCTTTCGGGTCAGCCCCAGCATTTT.

CDR3 protein: CASRTGSSGANVLTF. CDR3 sequence (DNA): TGTGCCAGCAGGACAGGAAGCTCTGGGGCCAACGTCCTGACTTTC. The chain employs TRBV6-5 and TRBJ2-6, with D perhaps TRBD1 (6 bases). The germline V gene has CDR1 MNHEY and CDR2 SVGAGI. The CDR3 contains 15 residues. V shed 6 bases and J shed 0 bases, with 9 bases lying between them.

The rearrangement uses TRBV5-4 and TRBJ2-5; no definite D call. Trimming took 0 bases from V and 5 from J, leaving 11 bases between them. Germline assignment: CDR1 SGHNT and CDR2 YYREEE (reference sequence). The CDR3 length is 14 residues. The CDR3: CASSLELTSETQYF. CDR3 DNA sequence: TGTGCCAGCAGCTTGGAACTGACTTCGGAGACCCAGTACTTC.

V is TRBV19 and J is TRBJ1-3; D gene unclear. V was trimmed by 2 bases and J by 0 bases, leaving 14 bases between them. The CDR3 consists of 17 residues. The germline V gene encodes CDR1 LNHDA and CDR2 SQIVND (reference sequence). The CDR3 nucleotides read TGTGCCAGTAGTATAAGCGGCAGATCGTACTCTGGAAACACCATATATTTT. It is translated as CASSISGRSYSGNTIYF.

This clone was counted a single time. This chain connects TRBV28 to TRBJ1-1; D unclear. The CDR3 has 14 amino acids. CDR1 and CDR2 (germline): MDHEN, SYDVKM. V dropped 8 bases and J dropped 0 bases, with 13 bases sitting between them. DNA for the CDR3: TGTGCCAGCCTCCTGGCCGGAGTGAACACTGAAGCTTTCTTT. Its translation is CASLLAGVNTEAFF.